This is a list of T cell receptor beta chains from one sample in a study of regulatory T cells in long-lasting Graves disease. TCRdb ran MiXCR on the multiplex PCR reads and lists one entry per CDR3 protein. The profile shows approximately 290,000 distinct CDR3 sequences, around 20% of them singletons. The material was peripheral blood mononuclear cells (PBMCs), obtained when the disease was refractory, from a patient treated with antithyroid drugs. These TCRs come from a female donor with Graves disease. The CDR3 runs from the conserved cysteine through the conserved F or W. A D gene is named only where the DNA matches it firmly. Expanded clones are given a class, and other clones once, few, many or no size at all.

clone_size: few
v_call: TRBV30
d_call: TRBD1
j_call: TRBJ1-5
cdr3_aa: CAWSLTGGGGNQPQHF
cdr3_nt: TGTGCCTGGAGTCTCACAGGGGGGGGCGGCAATCAGCCCCAGCATTTT

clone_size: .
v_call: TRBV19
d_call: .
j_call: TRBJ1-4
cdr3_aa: CASGAHVEKLFF
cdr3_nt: TGTGCCAGCGGCGCCCACGTTGAAAAACTGTTTTTT

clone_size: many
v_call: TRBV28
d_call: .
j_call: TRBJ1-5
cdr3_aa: CASTTTSNQPQHF
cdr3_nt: TGTGCCAGCACCACGACCAGCAATCAGCCCCAGCATTTT

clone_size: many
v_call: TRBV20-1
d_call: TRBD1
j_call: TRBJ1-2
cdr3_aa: CSAPRRGPKPTNYGYTF
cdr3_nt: TGCAGTGCTCCAAGGAGGGGGCCGAAACCCACTAACTATGGCTACACCTTC

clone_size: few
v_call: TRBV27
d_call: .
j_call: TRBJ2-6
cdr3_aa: CASSLSMGSGANVLTF
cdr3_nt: TGTGCCAGCAGTTTATCGATGGGTTCTGGGGCCAACGTCCTGACTTTC

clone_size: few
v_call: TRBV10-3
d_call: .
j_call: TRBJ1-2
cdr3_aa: CAIRDSATNYGYTF
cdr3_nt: TGTGCCATCAGGGACAGTGCCACCAACTATGGCTACACCTTC

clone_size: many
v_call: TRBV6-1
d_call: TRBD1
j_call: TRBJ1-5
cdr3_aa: CASREGQGAAASNQPQHF
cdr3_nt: TGTGCCAGCAGAGAGGGACAGGGGGCCGCCGCTAGCAATCAGCCCCAGCATTTT

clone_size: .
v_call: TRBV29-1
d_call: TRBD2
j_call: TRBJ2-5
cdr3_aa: CSVGTSGSFETQYF
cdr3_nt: TGCAGCGTTGGGACTAGCGGGAGTTTTGAGACCCAGTACTTC

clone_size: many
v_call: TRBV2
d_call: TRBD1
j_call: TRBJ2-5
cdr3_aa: CASSGTGGLETQYF
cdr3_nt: TGTGCCAGCAGTGGGACAGGGGGACTAGAGACCCAGTACTTC

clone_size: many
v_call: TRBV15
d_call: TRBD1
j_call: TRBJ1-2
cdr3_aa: CATSSWDRGQGYTF
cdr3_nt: TGTGCCACCAGCAGTTGGGACAGGGGGCAAGGCTACACCTTC

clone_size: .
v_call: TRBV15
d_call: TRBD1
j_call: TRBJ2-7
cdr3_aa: CATSSGQGASREQYF
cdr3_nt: TGTGCCACCAGCAGCGGACAGGGGGCTTCTCGCGAGCAGTACTTC

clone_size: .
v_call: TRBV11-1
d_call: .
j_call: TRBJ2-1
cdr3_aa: CASSLWDGSYNEQFF
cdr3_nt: TGTGCCAGCAGCCTCTGGGACGGGTCCTACAATGAGCAGTTCTTC

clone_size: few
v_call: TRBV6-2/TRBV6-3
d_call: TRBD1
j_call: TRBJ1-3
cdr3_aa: CASSWTGRRASGNTIYF
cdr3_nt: TGTGCCAGCAGTTGGACAGGGAGGAGAGCTTCTGGAAACACCATATATTTT

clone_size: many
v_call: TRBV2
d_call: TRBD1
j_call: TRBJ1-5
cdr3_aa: CASSGQGMGQPQHF
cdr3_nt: TGTGCCAGCAGTGGACAGGGGATGGGTCAGCCCCAGCATTTT

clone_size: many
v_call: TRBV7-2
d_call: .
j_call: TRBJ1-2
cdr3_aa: CASSLEGTYGYTF
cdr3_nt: TGTGCCAGCAGCTTGGAGGGTACCTATGGCTACACCTTC

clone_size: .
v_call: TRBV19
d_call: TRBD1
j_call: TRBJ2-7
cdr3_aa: CASSIGTGGAQYF
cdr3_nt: TGTGCCAGTAGTATCGGGACAGGGGGCGCGCAGTACTTC

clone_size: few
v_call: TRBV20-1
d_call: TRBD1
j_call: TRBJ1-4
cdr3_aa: CSASIQGANVNEKLFF
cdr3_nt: TGCAGTGCTAGTATCCAGGGGGCGAATGTTAATGAAAAACTGTTTTTT

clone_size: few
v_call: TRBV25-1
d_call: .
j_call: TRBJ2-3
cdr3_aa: CASSDSITREKGRDTQYF
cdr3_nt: TGTGCCAGCAGCGATTCCATTACGAGGGAAAAGGGCCGAGATACGCAGTATTTT

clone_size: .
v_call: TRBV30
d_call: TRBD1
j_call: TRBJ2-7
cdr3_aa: CAWSSGTAEQYF
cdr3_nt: TGTGCCTGGAGTTCCGGGACAGCCGAGCAGTACTTC

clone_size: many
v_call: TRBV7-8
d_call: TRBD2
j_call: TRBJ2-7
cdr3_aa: CASSFHGTSGIAYEQYF
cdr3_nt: TGTGCCAGCAGCTTTCATGGGACTAGCGGGATAGCCTACGAGCAGTACTTC

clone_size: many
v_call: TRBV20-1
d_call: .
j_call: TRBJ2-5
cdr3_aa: CSARDYRGQETQYF
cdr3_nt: TGCAGTGCTAGAGATTATCGCGGACAAGAGACCCAGTACTTC